Each of the 27 T cell receptor beta chains below was sequenced from the same sample in a study of T cell responses to AZD1222 COVID-19 vaccine. Profiling relied on immunoSEQ multiplex PCR, and the TCRdb table lists in-frame clones only, not all of them. The table shows under 150,000 clones, with roughly 93% occurring only once. Sequenced here: peripheral blood, sampled on day 0 of AZD1222 vaccination. These receptors were obtained from an adult in good health.

This clone has only one observation. This chain connects TRBV7-9 to TRBJ1-2; the D is unclear. V gave up 1 base and J gave up 7 bases, with 13 bases separating them. The CDR3 is 14 amino acids. CDR1 is SEHNR and CDR2 is FQNEAQ in the germline V gene (reference sequence). Here the CDR3 reads CASSLEVASGGYTF. Here the CDR3 DNA reads TGTGCCAGCAGCTTAGAGGTGGCATCGGGTGGCTACACCTTC.

The V gene is TRBV3-1 (or the pseudogene TRBV3-2), the J gene TRBJ2-7; TRBD2 matches at 7 bases. The ends lost 2 bases at V and 5 bases at J; junction bases unmatched: 6. This CDR3 has 14 residues. CDR1 and CDR2 from the germline V gene are LGHDT and YNNKEL (reference sequence). The CDR3 DNA follows: TGTGCCAGCAGCCAATACAGAACTAGCGACGAGCAGTACTTC. Encoded protein: CASSQYRTSDEQYF.

In this sample, this clone turned up once. The chain couples TRBV5-4 to TRBJ2-2; perhaps TRBD2 as D (6 bases). This CDR3 is built from 14 residues. V was pared by 0 bases and J by 5 bases, with 8 bases between. Per the germline V gene, CDR1 is SGHNT and CDR2 is YYREEE (reference sequence). CDR3 DNA: TGTGCCAGCAGCTTGGTCGGGAGTACCGGGGAGCTGTTTTTT. Translated, it gives CASSLVGSTGELFF.

V is TRBV28 and J is TRBJ1-2; tentatively, D is TRBD1 (5 bases). The CDR3 runs 13 residues. Trimming shortened V by 4 bases and J by 6 bases, and 12 bases separated the two germline ends. Per germline, CDR1 MDHEN and CDR2 SYDVKM. As DNA, the CDR3 is TGTGCCAGCAGTTCGCCGTGGGGCGATGGCTACACCTTC. Its protein is CASSSPWGDGYTF.

This chain joins TRBV14 and TRBJ2-7; possibly TRBD2 for D (6 bases). Germline loops: CDR1 SGHDN, CDR2 FVKESK. Deletions cut 3 bases from V and 7 bases from J, with 16 bases between. The CDR3 is made up of 14 amino acids. The CDR3 region is CASSQVGGVREQYF. CDR3 coding DNA: TGTGCCAGCAGCCAGGTGGGGGGAGTTCGAGAGCAGTACTTC.

A remark on this clone: The DNA is omitted, as the CDR3 cannot be located on it reliably, and the CDR3 follows TCRdb's listing. J is TRBJ2-3 and V is TRBV5-6; the D call in the table, TRBD1, was not verified against the DNA. Counting both end residues, the CDR3 totals 17 amino acids. Germline V CDR1 and CDR2: SGHDT, YYEEEE. CDR3 region: CASSPLWQGPPTDTQYF.

This clone is a singleton in its sample. The chain uses TRBV4-3 and TRBJ1-2; a weak D match, TRBD1 (6 bases). V gave up 4 bases and J gave up 8 bases, with 17 bases separating them. CDR1 and CDR2 (germline): LGHNA, YSLEER. The CDR3 sequence is 14 residues long. CDR3 loop: CASSPSGTSLGYTF. DNA of the CDR3: TGCGCCAGCAGCCCCTCCGGGACAAGTCTCGGCTACACCTTC.

This chain connects TRBV20-1 to TRBJ2-7; D is uncertain. The length of the CDR3 is 13 residues. The V and J ends lost 3 bases and 1 base respectively, with 10 bases between them. From germline, CDR1 is DFQATT and CDR2 SNEGSKA (reference sequence). CDR3: CSASDQESYEQYF. CDR3 in DNA: TGCAGTGCTAGTGACCAGGAGTCCTACGAGCAGTACTTC.

V is TRBV7-2 and J is TRBJ2-5, with D maybe TRBD2 (5 bases). Germline V CDR1 and CDR2: SGHTA, FQGNSA. CDR3 length: 14 residues. Trimming shortened V by 2 bases and J by 4 bases, and 11 bases separated the two germline ends. CDR3 sequence: CASSLTQEAETQYF. The CDR3 nucleotides are TGTGCCAGCAGCTTAACCCAGGAGGCAGAGACCCAGTACTTC.

The chain is built from TRBV2 and TRBJ1-1; D perhaps matches TRBD1 (5 bases). V lost 6 bases and J 1 base, leaving 15 bases between the germline ends. This CDR3 region has 15 residues. CDR1 SNHLY and CDR2 FYNNEI come from the germline V gene. The CDR3 loop is CASSQVGVRNTEAFF. DNA of the CDR3: TGTGCCAGCAGCCAAGTGGGGGTGAGGAACACTGAAGCTTTCTTT. The full variable domain, rest sourced from reference TRBV2 and TRBJ1-1, is EPEVTQTPSHQVTQMGQEVILRCVPISNHLYFYWYRQILGQKVEFLVSFYNNEISEKSEIFDDQFSVERPDGSNFTLKIRSTKLEDSAMYFCASSQVGVRNTEAFFGQGTRLTVV.

The genes are TRBV14 and TRBJ1-1, with 9 nucleotides matching TRBD1. CDR1 is SGHDN, CDR2 FVKESK, per germline. The trim removed 0 bases at V and 4 bases at J, leaving 6 bases unmatched. CDR3 length: 16 residues. The CDR3, as DNA: TGTGCCAGCAGCCAAGATAGGCACAGGGGGCCCACTGAAGCTTTCTTT. Translated: CASSQDRHRGPTEAFF. The full variable domain, completed using reference TRBV14 and TRBJ1-1, is EAGVTQFPSHSVIEKGQTVTLRCDPISGHDNLYWYRRVMGKEIKFLLHFVKESKQDESGMPNNRFLAERTGGTYSTLKVQPAELEDSGVYFCASSQDRHRGPTEAFFGQGTRLTVV.

The chain employs TRBV28 and TRBJ2-7; 7 bases agree with TRBD1. The germline V gene encodes CDR1 MDHEN and CDR2 SYDVKM. The CDR3 consists of 15 residues. The V gene end was trimmed by 3 bases and the J gene end by 3 bases; junction bases not matched to a gene: 8. CDR3 sequence: CASSFLTGQSYEQYF. CDR3 DNA: TGTGCCAGCAGTTTTTTGACGGGACAGAGCTACGAGCAGTACTTC.

This clone appeared once. V and J are TRBV3-1 (or the pseudogene TRBV3-2) and TRBJ2-2, with a tentative D call TRBD1 (6 bases). The CDR3 runs to 14 residues. Trimming stripped 3 bases from V and 6 bases from J, with 11 bases between. Germline V lookup: CDR1 LGHDT, CDR2 YNNKEL (reference sequence). DNA for the CDR3: TGTGCCAGCAGCCAGGGGGCAGTGTCCGGGGAGCTGTTTTTT. Its protein product is CASSQGAVSGELFF.

J is TRBJ1-1 and V is TRBV29-1; D not certain. The CDR3 runs to 11 residues. V lost 7 bases to trimming and J lost 4 bases, with 10 bases between them. Germline loops: CDR1 SQVTM, CDR2 ANQGSEA. CDR3 in amino acids: CSGTSGTEAFF. CDR3 nucleotide sequence: TGCAGCGGTACTTCGGGCACTGAAGCTTTCTTT.

This chain connects TRBV19 to TRBJ1-6; 7 bases match TRBD1. The germline V gene encodes CDR1 LNHDA and CDR2 SQIVND (reference sequence). Losses at the gene ends were 6 bases for V and 5 bases for J; bases not matched to a gene: 7. The CDR3 covers 15 residues. Here the CDR3 DNA reads TGTGCCAGTAGACCCGACAGGGAAGATAATTCACCCCTCCACTTT. It encodes CASRPDREDNSPLHF.

V gene TRBV30 combines with J gene TRBJ2-7; unclear D gene. Trimming removed 8 bases from V and 0 bases from J, with 17 bases in between. Germline CDR1 and CDR2: GTSNPN and SVGIG (reference sequence). The CDR3 is made up of 14 amino acids. CDR3 DNA: TGTGCCACCCCCCGAGACTGGTCCTCCTACGAGCAGTACTTC. This encodes CATPRDWSSYEQYF. The full variable domain, in which reference TRBV30 and TRBJ2-7 provide the parts outside the CDR3, is SQTIHQWPATLVQPVGSPLSLECTVEGTSNPNLYWYRQAAGRGLQLLFYSVGIGQISSEVPQNLSASRPQDRQFILSSKKLLLSDSGFYLCATPRDWSSYEQYFGPGTRLTVT.

The J gene is TRBJ2-5, the V gene TRBV5-1; 7 nucleotides match TRBD2. Germline assignment: CDR1 SGHRS and CDR2 YFSETQ. CDR3 length: 15 amino acids. Germline trimming cut 5 bases from V and 4 bases from J; bases unmatched to any gene: 11. CDR3 coding DNA: TGCGCCAGCAGGCTTGGACTAGTGCAAGTAGAGACCCAGTACTTC. Translating gives CASRLGLVQVETQYF.

The chain combines TRBV11-2 with TRBJ2-2, with unresolved D. Trimming removed 0 bases at V and 5 bases at J, with 10 bases between. Germline-derived CDR1 and CDR2 are SGHAT and FQNNGV. The CDR3 contains 15 residues. The chain's CDR3 is CASSLEAFGTGELFF. CDR3 sequence (DNA): TGTGCCAGCAGCTTAGAAGCTTTTGGTACCGGGGAGCTGTTTTTT.

V gene TRBV19 combines with J gene TRBJ2-1, with 7 bases identical to TRBD1. Germline-derived CDR1 and CDR2 are LNHDA and SQIVND (reference sequence). The CDR3 is 17 amino acids. Trimming at V came to 0 bases and at J to 6 bases, leaving 11 bases not matched to a gene. The CDR3 sequence is CASSIERPRTGANEQFF. The CDR3 nucleotides read TGTGCCAGTAGTATAGAGAGGCCCCGGACAGGCGCCAATGAGCAGTTCTTC. Combining the CDR3 with reference TRBV19 and TRBJ2-1 gives the whole variable domain DGGITQSPKYLFRKEGQNVTLSCEQNLNHDAMYWYRQDPGQGLRLIYYSQIVNDFQKGDIAEGYSVSREKKESFPLTVTSAQKNPTAFYLCASSIERPRTGANEQFFGPGTRLTVL.

This chain links TRBV10-3 with TRBJ1-4, with TRBD1 matching 7 bases. Germline V gene sequence: CDR1 ENHRY, CDR2 SYGVKD. The CDR3 covers 15 residues. V was clipped by 0 bases and J by 7 bases; unmatched bases: 5. In DNA form, the CDR3 reads TGTGCCATCAGTGAGTCGGTAGGGGGCGTTGAAAAACTGTTTTTT. It translates to CAISESVGGVEKLFF.

The rearrangement links TRBV6-5 to TRBJ1-2; 7 bases line up with TRBD1. Trimming took 6 bases from V and 4 from J; bases not matched to a gene: 5. There are 13 residues in the CDR3. Looked up from germline, CDR1 is MNHEY and CDR2 is SVGAGI. The CDR3 loop is CASSSGTVYGYTF. CDR3 sequence (DNA): TGTGCCAGCAGCTCCGGGACAGTCTATGGCTACACCTTC.

This clone was seen only once. This rearrangement joins TRBV2 to TRBJ1-1, with D maybe TRBD1 (6 bases). V was pared by 7 bases and J by 1 base, with 16 bases between. This CDR3 spans 15 amino acids. Germline CDR1 SNHLY, CDR2 FYNNEI. The CDR3 DNA reads as TGTGCCAGCACTCCGGGACAAATATGGAACACTGAAGCTTTCTTT. Translation: CASTPGQIWNTEAFF.

J is TRBJ1-1 and V is TRBV28; D gene ambiguous. Trimming cost V 7 bases and J 1 base, with 10 bases left between them. CDR3 size: 13 residues. Germline V gene lookup returns CDR1 MDHEN and CDR2 SYDVKM. The CDR3 reads CASNSGRNTEAFF. CDR3 in DNA: TGTGCCAGCAATTCGGGGAGGAACACTGAAGCTTTCTTT. The whole variable domain, filled in from reference TRBV28 and TRBJ1-1, reads DVKVTQSSRYLVKRTGEKVFLECVQDMDHENMFWYRQDPGLGLRLIYFSYDVKMKEKGDIPEGYSVSREKKERFSLILESASTNQTSMYLCASNSGRNTEAFFGQGTRLTVV.

The chain joins TRBV6-2 or TRBV6-3 to TRBJ2-1; D gene uncertain. The CDR3 extends over 11 amino acids. Trimming removed 4 bases at V and 3 bases at J, with 1 base between. Germline V lookup: CDR1 MNHEY, CDR2 SVGEGT. CDR3 nucleotides: TGTGCCAGCAGTTTCTACAATGAGCAGTTCTTC. Protein: CASSFYNEQFF.

This chain connects TRBV3-1 (or the pseudogene TRBV3-2) to TRBJ2-7; D perhaps matches TRBD2 (6 bases). V gave up 4 bases and J gave up 6 bases, with 13 bases separating them. The germline V gene encodes CDR1 LGHDT and CDR2 YNNKEL (reference sequence). The CDR3 is 13 amino acids. DNA for the CDR3: TGTGCCAGCAGCCGGGGAGTCGGGGGCGAGCAGTACTTC. Translation: CASSRGVGGEQYF.

The CDR3, as DNA: TGTGCCAGCAGCTTATCAGACAGGGGGCAAGAGACCCAGTACTTC. Its translation is CASSLSDRGQETQYF. V and J are TRBV7-9 and TRBJ2-5; 9 nucleotides line up with TRBD1. Germline CDR1 SEHNR, CDR2 FQNEAQ (reference sequence). J gave up 2 bases and V 2 bases, and 3 bases lay outside the gene matches. The CDR3 extends over 15 amino acids.

This chain uses TRBV27 with TRBJ2-5; D is unresolved. Germline CDR1 and CDR2: MNHEY and SMNVEV (reference sequence). V lost 5 bases and J 5 bases, leaving 12 bases between the germline ends. The CDR3 sequence is 13 residues long. The CDR3 DNA reads as TGTGCCAGCAGTACGACCCGGCGGGAGACCCAGTACTTC. This encodes CASSTTRRETQYF.